The T cell receptor beta chain under discussion was sequenced for a study of radiation and T cells in renal cell carcinoma. Study findings and constraints: No pretreatment tumor biopsies were available for baseline clonotypes.

The CDR3 is 16 residues long. V shed 6 bases and J shed 0 bases, with 17 bases lying between them. The germline V gene encodes CDR1 LNHDA and CDR2 SQIVND (reference sequence). About this clone: Its specificity is not known.

TCRdb's table, derived via immunoSEQ multiplex PCR, lists solely in-frame clones and lacks some. The sample shows roughly 130,000 clones, over 75% of them seen only once. The time point was: blood 2 weeks post-SBRT. Specified treatment: 15 Gy SBRT to primary tumor, nephrectomy 4 weeks later. This sample comprised blood, obtained from a patient whose treatment included radiotherapy and nephrectomy. The receptor was derived from a woman aged 60-75 years with renal cell carcinoma. The V gene is TRBV19, the J gene TRBJ1-2, with a weak D call TRBD1 (5 bases). The CDR3 protein is CASSPRRQISNYGYTF. Here the CDR3 DNA reads TGTGCCAGTAGCCCTCGACGACAGATCTCTAACTATGGCTACACCTTC. Using reference TRBV19 and TRBJ1-2 for the parts outside the CDR3, the full variable domain is DGGITQSPKYLFRKEGQNVTLSCEQNLNHDAMYWYRQDPGQGLRLIYYSQIVNDFQKGDIAEGYSVSREKKESFPLTVTSAQKNPTAFYLCASSPRRQISNYGYTFGSGTRLTVV.